Below are 24 T cell receptor beta chains sequenced from a single sample in a study of blood T cell repertoires in COVID-19. The table came from immunoSEQ multiplex PCR; TCRdb's copy has only in-frame clones and leaves some out. The sample holds approximately 330,000 clones, about 91% seen once. Sample: peripheral blood. The source of these receptors is a man under 40 with COVID-19, enrolled during active disease.

This rearrangement joins TRBV6-5 to TRBJ1-2, with 11 positions matching TRBD1. Per the germline V gene, CDR1 is MNHEY and CDR2 is SVGAGI. This CDR3 has 15 amino acids. The V and J ends lost 0 bases and 10 bases, in that order; junction bases with no gene match: 7. CDR3 region: CASSYSGTGGFDYTF. In DNA form, the CDR3 reads TGTGCCAGCAGTTACTCCGGGACAGGGGGTTTTGACTACACCTTC.

The rearrangement uses TRBV29-1 and TRBJ1-1, with 11 bases aligning to TRBD1. The germline V gene has CDR1 SQVTM and CDR2 ANQGSEA. V was clipped by 6 bases and J by 7 bases; unmatched bases: 7. The CDR3 sequence is 13 residues long. CDR3 sequence reads: CSVVDRGHFEAFF. In DNA form, the CDR3 reads TGCAGCGTGGTGGACAGGGGGCATTTTGAAGCTTTCTTT. Based on the CDR3 plus reference TRBV29-1 and TRBJ1-1, the full variable domain is SAVISQKPSRDICQRGTSLTIQCQVDSQVTMMFWYRQQPGQSLTLIATANQGSEATYESGFVIDKFPISRPNLTFSTLTVSNMSPEDSSIYLCSVVDRGHFEAFFGQGTRLTVV.

This clone has only one observation. The V and J genes are TRBV7-8 and TRBJ2-1; 11 bases are shared with TRBD2. The germline gives CDR1 SGHVS, CDR2 FQNEAQ. The trim removed 4 bases at V and 6 bases at J, leaving 5 bases unmatched. This CDR3 comprises 15 residues. For the CDR3, the DNA is TGTGCCAGCAGCTCGGGACTAGCGGACCTCAATGAGCAGTTCTTC. Translation: CASSSGLADLNEQFF.

The chain recombines TRBV27 with TRBJ1-1; maybe TRBD1 (6 bases). V dropped 6 bases and J dropped 6 bases, with 14 bases sitting between them. The V gene's germline CDR1 is MNHEY and CDR2 SMNVEV (reference sequence). This CDR3 spans 13 amino acids. The CDR3, as DNA: TGTGCCAGCAGAACCAGGGGATACGCTGAAGCTTTCTTT. Its protein product is CASRTRGYAEAFF.

This clone showed up just a few times. The V call is TRBV7-9, the J call TRBJ1-5; TRBD1 matches 10 bases. V dropped 8 bases and J dropped 5; count of bases not matched to a gene: 0. Germline-derived CDR1 and CDR2 are SEHNR and FQNEAQ (reference sequence). The length of the CDR3 is 12 residues. CDR3 DNA: TGTGCCAGCGGACAGGGGGATCAGCCCCAGCATTTT. Encoded protein: CASGQGDQPQHF.

About this clone: This sample also contains other DNA sequences that code for the same CDR3. The rearrangement links TRBV7-8 to TRBJ2-7; 11 positions match TRBD1. With V trimmed by 4 bases and J by 7 bases, 6 bases remained unmatched. This CDR3 contains 14 residues. CDR1 and CDR2 (germline): SGHVS, FQNEAQ. CDR3 residues: CASSSRDRGYEQYF. DNA of the CDR3: TGTGCCAGCAGCTCGAGGGACAGGGGGTATGAGCAGTACTTC. The whole variable domain, remainder taken from reference TRBV7-8 and TRBJ2-7, is GAGVSQSPRYKVAKRGQDVALRCDPISGHVSLFWYQQALGQGPEFLTYFQNEAQLDKSGLPSDRFFAERPEGSVSTLKIQRTQQEDSAVYLCASSSRDRGYEQYFGPGTRLTVT.

This sequence joins TRBV6-5 and TRBJ1-1; D is perhaps TRBD1 (5 bases). The CDR3 sequence is 16 residues long. Trimming took off 2 bases at V and 1 base at J, with 14 bases between the two ends. The germline CDR1 and CDR2 sequences are MNHEY and SVGAGI. Here the CDR3 reads CASSYTMGGPNTEAFF. The CDR3 DNA is TGTGCCAGCAGTTACACGATGGGGGGACCGAACACTGAAGCTTTCTTT.

This clone was seen once. The CDR3 spells CASSNGQTGANVLTF. CDR3 nucleotide sequence: TGTGCCAGTAGTAATGGACAGACTGGGGCCAACGTCCTGACTTTC. The chain uses TRBV19 and TRBJ2-6, with a tentative D call TRBD1 (6 bases). V dropped 4 bases and J dropped 2 bases, with 9 bases sitting between them. From germline, CDR1 is LNHDA and CDR2 SQIVND (reference sequence). The CDR3 length is 15 residues.

This chain links TRBV19 with TRBJ1-2; 7 bases align to TRBD1. Germline trimming cut 8 bases from V and 4 bases from J; bases unmatched to any gene: 7. Germline V gives CDR1 LNHDA, CDR2 SQIVND (reference sequence). The CDR3 runs to 13 residues. The chain's CDR3 is CASRDSPAYGYTF. The CDR3 DNA sequence: TGTGCCAGTCGGGACAGTCCCGCCTATGGCTACACCTTC.

This clone appeared a single time. V usage is TRBV6-5 and J usage is TRBJ1-1; 7 nucleotides agree with TRBD1. V lost 6 bases to trimming and J lost 5 bases; unmatched junction nucleotides: 9. Germline CDR1 reads MNHEY; CDR2 reads SVGAGI. The CDR3 spans 14 residues. CDR3 region: CASSNTRGQTEAFF. The CDR3 coding sequence is TGTGCCAGCAGCAACACGAGGGGGCAAACTGAAGCTTTCTTT.

CDR3 in DNA: TGTGCCAGCAGCTTAGATGGGACTACTTCGGCATACGAGCAGTACTTC. It specifies CASSLDGTTSAYEQYF. This chain uses TRBV7-2 with TRBJ2-7, with 7 bases matching TRBD2. The germline V gene encodes CDR1 SGHTA and CDR2 FQGNSA. The CDR3 spans 16 residues. The ends lost 1 base at V and 4 bases at J; junction bases unmatched: 10.

The chain recombines TRBV7-2 with TRBJ1-2; D remains unclear. This CDR3 spans 16 amino acids. Germline V CDR1 and CDR2: SGHTA, FQGNSA. With 2 bases removed from V and 0 bases from J, the gap between germline ends came to 13 bases. In nucleotides, the CDR3 is TGTGCCAGCAGCTTATTTTCGTCCGGAGCTAACTATGGCTACACCTTC. This sequence encodes CASSLFSSGANYGYTF. The entire variable domain, with the rest obtained from reference TRBV7-2 and TRBJ1-2, is as follows: GAGVSQSPSNKVTEKGKDVELRCDPISGHTALYWYRQSLGQGLEFLIYFQGNSAPDKSGLPSDRFSAERTGGSVSTLTIQRTQQEDSAVYLCASSLFSSGANYGYTFGSGTRLTVV.

This chain uses TRBV6-5 with TRBJ1-4; 7 bases are shared with TRBD1. The CDR3 has 15 residues. Trimming took 6 bases from V and 3 from J; bases not matched to a gene: 7. Germline CDR1 and CDR2: MNHEY and SVGAGI. CDR3 protein: CASRPRQGPNEKLFF. CDR3 nucleotide sequence: TGTGCCAGCAGACCCCGACAGGGTCCTAATGAAAAACTGTTTTTT.

The rearrangement joins TRBV24-1 to TRBJ2-1; the match to TRBD2 covers 12 bases. The CDR3 runs to 16 residues. Germline V gene sequence: CDR1 KGHDR, CDR2 SFDVKD. J was trimmed by 4 bases and V by 3 bases; bases with no gene match: 3. The CDR3 sequence is CATSDPGLAGYNEQFF. The CDR3 DNA follows: TGTGCCACCAGTGATCCCGGACTAGCGGGGTACAATGAGCAGTTCTTC.

This chain links TRBV27 with TRBJ1-4; 10 bases are shared with TRBD1. The CDR3 loop spans 15 amino acids. CDR1 is MNHEY and CDR2 is SMNVEV in the germline V gene (reference sequence). V gave up 3 bases and J gave up 8 bases; unmatched junction bases: 6. Here the CDR3 DNA reads TGTGCCAGCAGTTTCCGGACAGGGGGGAAAGAAAAACTGTTTTTT. Its translation is CASSFRTGGKEKLFF.

This chain joins TRBV5-4 and TRBJ2-3, with 12 nucleotides matching TRBD2. The V segment lost 4 bases and the J segment 5 bases; nucleotides outside the gene matches: 8. Germline V gives CDR1 SGHNT, CDR2 YYREEE (reference sequence). The CDR3 is 16 residues long. The CDR3 sequence: CASSDLAGGTGDTQYF. CDR3 DNA: TGTGCCAGCAGCGACCTAGCGGGGGGGACGGGAGATACGCAGTATTTT. Filled out from reference TRBV5-4 and TRBJ2-3, the complete variable domain reads ETGVTQSPTHLIKTRGQQVTLRCSSQSGHNTVSWYQQALGQGPQFIFQYYREEENGRGNFPPRFSGLQFPNYSSELNVNALELDDSALYLCASSDLAGGTGDTQYFGPGTRLTVL.

The chain carries TRBV27 and TRBJ2-3, with 10 positions matching TRBD1. The ends lost 1 base at V and 2 bases at J; junction bases unmatched: 9. In germline, CDR1 is MNHEY, CDR2 SMNVEV (reference sequence). The CDR3 spans 18 residues. Here the CDR3 reads CASSLYLPGQGNTDTQYF. The CDR3 nucleotides are TGTGCCAGCAGTTTATACTTACCGGGACAGGGGAACACAGATACGCAGTATTTT.

The DNA of the CDR3 is TGTGCCAGTTCGGCAGCGTCCTACGAGCAGTACTTC. It specifies CASSAASYEQYF. The gene calls are TRBV19 and TRBJ2-7, with D uncertain. The CDR3 consists of 12 residues. Germline V gene lookup returns CDR1 LNHDA and CDR2 SQIVND (reference sequence). Deletions cut 8 bases from V and 1 base from J, with 9 bases between. The complete variable domain, with remaining parts taken from reference TRBV19 and TRBJ2-7, reads DGGITQSPKYLFRKEGQNVTLSCEQNLNHDAMYWYRQDPGQGLRLIYYSQIVNDFQKGDIAEGYSVSREKKESFPLTVTSAQKNPTAFYLCASSAASYEQYFGPGTRLTVT.

The V gene is TRBV7-2, the J gene TRBJ1-6; 7 bases agree with TRBD1. The CDR3 sequence is 15 residues long. CDR1 and CDR2 (germline): SGHTA, FQGNSA. Unmatched junction bases numbered 8, after V lost 5 bases and J lost 7 bases. The CDR3 bases are TGTGCCAGCAGCCCACGGACAGGATCAAATTCACCCCTCCACTTT. Protein: CASSPRTGSNSPLHF. The variable domain in full, with the rest retrieved from reference TRBV7-2 and TRBJ1-6, is GAGVSQSPSNKVTEKGKDVELRCDPISGHTALYWYRQSLGQGLEFLIYFQGNSAPDKSGLPSDRFSAERTGGSVSTLTIQRTQQEDSAVYLCASSPRTGSNSPLHFGNGTRLTVT.

The rearrangement uses TRBV6-2 or TRBV6-3 and TRBJ1-5; a weak D match, TRBD1 (5 bases). The CDR3 totals 16 residues. V lost 2 bases to trimming and J lost 5 bases, with 16 bases between them. Germline CDR1 and CDR2: MNHEY and SVGEGT. The CDR3, as DNA: TGTGCCAGCAGTTACCCACCAGGGAAGAGAGATCAGCCCCAGCATTTT. Translated: CASSYPPGKRDQPQHF.

The chain recombines TRBV9 with TRBJ2-4; D ambiguous. V gave up 4 bases and J gave up 5 bases, with 13 bases separating them. CDR1 is SGDLS, CDR2 YYNGEE, per germline. This CDR3 spans 14 amino acids. The CDR3, as DNA: TGTGCCAGCAGCCCGGAGACGGGTGAAAACATTCAGTACTTC. This sequence encodes CASSPETGENIQYF.

This chain joins TRBV9 and TRBJ2-3; 12 positions agree with TRBD2. The CDR3 covers 16 residues. The V gene end was trimmed by 4 bases and the J gene end by 5 bases; junction bases not matched to a gene: 8. Germline loops: CDR1 SGDLS, CDR2 YYNGEE. The CDR3 DNA sequence: TGTGCCAGCAGCCCGCAACTAGCGGGAGGCCAAGATACGCAGTATTTT. Translation: CASSPQLAGGQDTQYF.

The V and J genes are TRBV6-5 and TRBJ1-4; 10 bases align to TRBD1. The junction had 14 bases not matched to a gene; V was cut back by 11 bases and J by 8 bases. In germline, CDR1 is MNHEY, CDR2 SVGAGI. The CDR3 has 15 residues. The CDR3 DNA follows: TGTGCCGGCAACGGGACAGGGGCAAAGGGCGAAAAACTGTTTTTT. Protein: CAGNGTGAKGEKLFF.

This rearrangement joins TRBV5-1 to TRBJ1-2; TRBD1 matches at 9 bases. The CDR3 contains 15 residues. In germline, CDR1 is SGHRS, CDR2 YFSETQ. With V trimmed by 3 bases and J by 6 bases, 9 bases remained unmatched. Here the CDR3 reads CASSSSGTGTDGYTF. DNA of the CDR3: TGCGCCAGCAGCTCCTCCGGGACAGGGACGGATGGCTACACCTTC.